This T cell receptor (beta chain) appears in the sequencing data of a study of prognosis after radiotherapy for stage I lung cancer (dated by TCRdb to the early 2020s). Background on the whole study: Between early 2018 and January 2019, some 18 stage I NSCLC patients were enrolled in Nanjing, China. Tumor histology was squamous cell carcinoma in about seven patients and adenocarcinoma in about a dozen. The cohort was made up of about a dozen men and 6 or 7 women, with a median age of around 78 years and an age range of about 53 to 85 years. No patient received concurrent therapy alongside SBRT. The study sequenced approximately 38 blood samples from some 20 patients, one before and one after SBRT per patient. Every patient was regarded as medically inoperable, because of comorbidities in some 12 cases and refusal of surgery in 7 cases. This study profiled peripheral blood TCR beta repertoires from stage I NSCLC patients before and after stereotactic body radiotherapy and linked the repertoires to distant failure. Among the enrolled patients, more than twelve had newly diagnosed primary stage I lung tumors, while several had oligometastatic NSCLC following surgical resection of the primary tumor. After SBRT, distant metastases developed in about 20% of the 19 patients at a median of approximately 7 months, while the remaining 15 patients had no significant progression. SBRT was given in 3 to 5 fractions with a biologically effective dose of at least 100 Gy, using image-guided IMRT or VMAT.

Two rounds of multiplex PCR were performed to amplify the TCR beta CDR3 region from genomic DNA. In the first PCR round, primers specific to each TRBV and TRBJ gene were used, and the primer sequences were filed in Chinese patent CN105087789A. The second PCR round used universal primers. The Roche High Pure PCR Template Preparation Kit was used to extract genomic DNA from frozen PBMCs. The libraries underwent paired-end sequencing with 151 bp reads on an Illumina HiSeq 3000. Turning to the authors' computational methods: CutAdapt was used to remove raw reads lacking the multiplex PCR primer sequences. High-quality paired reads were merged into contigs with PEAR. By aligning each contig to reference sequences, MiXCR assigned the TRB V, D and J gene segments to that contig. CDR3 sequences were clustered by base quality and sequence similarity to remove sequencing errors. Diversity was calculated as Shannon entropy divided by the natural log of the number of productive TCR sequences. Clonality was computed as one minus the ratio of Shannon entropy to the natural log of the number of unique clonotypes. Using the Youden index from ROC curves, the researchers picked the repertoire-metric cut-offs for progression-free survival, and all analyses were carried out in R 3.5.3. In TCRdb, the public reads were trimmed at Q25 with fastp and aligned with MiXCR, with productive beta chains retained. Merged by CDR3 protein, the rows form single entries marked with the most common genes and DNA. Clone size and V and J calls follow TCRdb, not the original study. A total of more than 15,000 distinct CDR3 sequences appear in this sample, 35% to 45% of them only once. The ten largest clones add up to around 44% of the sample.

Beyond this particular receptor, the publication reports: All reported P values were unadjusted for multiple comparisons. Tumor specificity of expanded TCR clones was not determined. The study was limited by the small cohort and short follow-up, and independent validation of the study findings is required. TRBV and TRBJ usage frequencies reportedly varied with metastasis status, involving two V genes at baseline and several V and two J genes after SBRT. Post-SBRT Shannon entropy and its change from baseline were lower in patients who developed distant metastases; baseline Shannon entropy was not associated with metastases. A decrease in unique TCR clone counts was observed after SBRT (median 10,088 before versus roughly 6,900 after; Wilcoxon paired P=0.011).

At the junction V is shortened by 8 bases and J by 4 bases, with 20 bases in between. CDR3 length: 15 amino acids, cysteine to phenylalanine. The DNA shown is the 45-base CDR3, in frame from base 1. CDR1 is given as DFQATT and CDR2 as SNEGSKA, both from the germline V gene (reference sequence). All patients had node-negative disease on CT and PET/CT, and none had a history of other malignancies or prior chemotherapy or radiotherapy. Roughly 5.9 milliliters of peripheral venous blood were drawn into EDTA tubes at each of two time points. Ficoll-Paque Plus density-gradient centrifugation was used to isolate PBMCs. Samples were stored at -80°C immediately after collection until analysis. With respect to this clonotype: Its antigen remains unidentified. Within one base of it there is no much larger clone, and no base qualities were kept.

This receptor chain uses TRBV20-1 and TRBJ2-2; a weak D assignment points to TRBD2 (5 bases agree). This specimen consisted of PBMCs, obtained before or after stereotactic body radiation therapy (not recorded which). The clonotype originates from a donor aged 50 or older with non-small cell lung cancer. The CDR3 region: CSTSPAVFFTGELFF. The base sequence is TGCAGTACCTCTCCAGCGGTATTTTTCACCGGGGAGCTGTTTTTT.